The clone carrying this T cell receptor beta chain was counted many times. This specimen belongs to a study of T-cell reconstitution after alpha-beta-depleted transplantation in children. The germline CDR1 and CDR2 sequences are SGHNT and YENEEA. The junction had 10 bases not matched to a gene; V was cut back by 7 bases and J by 6 bases. The CDR3 totals 15 residues. For TCRbeta, the library was prepared with unique molecular identifiers. TCRdb processed the PCR reads anew with MiXCR; each CDR3 protein has one entry. The repertoire holds about 200,000 distinct CDR3 sequences, with approximately 6.8% as singletons.

The receptor's source is a girl under two years old with combined immunodeficiency, due to receive a stem cell transplant. The source was PBMCs, collected before TCRalphabeta/CD19-depleted stem cell transplant. This chain joins TRBV11-3 and TRBJ2-1, with 9 bases aligning to TRBD1. As DNA, the CDR3 is TGTGCCAGCACCCAAGTGGGGACAGGGTCCAATGAGCAGTTCTTC. It translates to CASTQVGTGSNEQFF.